These T cell receptor beta chains were read from a single sample in a study of regulatory T cells in long-lasting Graves disease. TCRdb re-called the multiplex PCR reads through MiXCR, storing one row per CDR3 protein. The table lists 350,000 to 550,000 distinct CDR3 sequences, just under 15% of them singletons. This sample also belongs to another study, concerning T cells in Graves' hyperthyroidism and ophthalmopathy.

Sequenced here: peripheral blood mononuclear cells (PBMCs), sampled at new diagnosis, from a patient treated with antithyroid drugs. These TCRs come from a woman under 40 with Graves disease. The CDR3 runs from the conserved cysteine through the conserved F or W. A D gene is named only where the DNA matches it firmly. Part of the rows lack a size; the others show once, few, many or a class for expanded clones.

d_gene: -; abundance: many; j_gene: TRBJ2-5; v_gene: TRBV18; CDR3nt: TGTGCCAGCTCACCAGTGGGAAAAGAGACCCAGTACTTC; CDR3aa: CASSPVGKETQYF
d_gene: -; abundance: many; j_gene: TRBJ1-5; v_gene: TRBV12-3/TRBV12-4; CDR3nt: TGTGCCAGCAGTATGTGGGTTCAGCCCCAGCATTTT; CDR3aa: CASSMWVQPQHF
d_gene: -; abundance: -; j_gene: TRBJ1-1; v_gene: TRBV5-1; CDR3nt: TGCGCCAGCAGCTTGTATGGGCCCATTAGGGAATCGAACACTGAAGCTTTCTTT; CDR3aa: CASSLYGPIRESNTEAFF
d_gene: -; abundance: many; j_gene: TRBJ1-2; v_gene: TRBV11-2; CDR3nt: TGTGCCAGCAGCGGCAGCCATTCTAACTATGGCTACACCTTC; CDR3aa: CASSGSHSNYGYTF
d_gene: TRBD1; abundance: many; j_gene: TRBJ2-5; v_gene: TRBV28; CDR3nt: TGTGCCAGCAGCTCCCCCGCCCAGGGGGCAGAGACCCAGTACTTC; CDR3aa: CASSSPAQGAETQYF
d_gene: TRBD1; abundance: -; j_gene: TRBJ2-7; v_gene: TRBV6-1; CDR3nt: TGTGCCAGCACCGAGGGGGACAGCTACGAGCAGTACTTC; CDR3aa: CASTEGDSYEQYF
d_gene: -; abundance: -; j_gene: TRBJ2-7; v_gene: TRBV19; CDR3nt: TGTGCCAGTAGTAATCGGTTTAGCTCTTCCTACGAGCAGTACTTC; CDR3aa: CASSNRFSSSYEQYF
d_gene: TRBD2; abundance: -; j_gene: TRBJ2-1; v_gene: TRBV7-3; CDR3nt: TGTGCCAGCAGCTGGCGGGTAGCGGGAGGCGAAGGGTACAATGAGCAGTTCTTC; CDR3aa: CASSWRVAGGEGYNEQFF
d_gene: TRBD2; abundance: -; j_gene: TRBJ2-6; v_gene: TRBV20-1; CDR3nt: TGCAGTGCTAGTAAGGCTAGCGGGATCTCTGGGGCCAACGTCCTGACTTTC; CDR3aa: CSASKASGISGANVLTF
d_gene: -; abundance: -; j_gene: TRBJ2-6; v_gene: TRBV20-1; CDR3nt: TGCAGTGCTAGAGATATCGCTGGGGCCAACGTCCTGACTTTC; CDR3aa: CSARDIAGANVLTF
d_gene: -; abundance: -; j_gene: TRBJ2-1; v_gene: TRBV19; CDR3nt: TGTGCCAGTAGTATATTAGGGTACCCGGTTTGGGGTGAGCAGTTCTTC; CDR3aa: CASSILGYPVWGEQFF
d_gene: -; abundance: few; j_gene: TRBJ2-6; v_gene: TRBV6-1; CDR3nt: TGTGCCAGCAGCCGCCGAGGGGGAGACCTCTGGTTTGCCAACGTCCTGACTTTC; CDR3aa: CASSRRGGDLWFANVLTF
d_gene: -; abundance: many; j_gene: TRBJ1-5; v_gene: TRBV5-8; CDR3nt: TGTGCCAGCAGCTTGGTGACAGAGTTTAGCAATCAGCCCCAGCATTTT; CDR3aa: CASSLVTEFSNQPQHF
d_gene: -; abundance: many; j_gene: TRBJ2-7; v_gene: TRBV27; CDR3nt: TGTGCCAGCAGTTTAGCGGTGGGAGCTCCCGAGCAGTACTTC; CDR3aa: CASSLAVGAPEQYF
d_gene: -; abundance: many; j_gene: TRBJ2-7; v_gene: TRBV28; CDR3nt: TGTGCCAGCAGTTTATCTCGGAGGTCCTCCTACGAGCAGTACTTC; CDR3aa: CASSLSRRSSYEQYF
d_gene: -; abundance: many; j_gene: TRBJ2-7; v_gene: TRBV10-3; CDR3nt: TGTGCCATCAGTGAGTTCGTCACGGTAGCCCCACCGGGTTACGAGCAGTACTTC; CDR3aa: CAISEFVTVAPPGYEQYF
d_gene: TRBD2; abundance: many; j_gene: TRBJ2-3; v_gene: TRBV28; CDR3nt: TGTGCCAGCAGTTTGCGGGGGGCCAACACAGATACGCAGTATTTT; CDR3aa: CASSLRGANTDTQYF
d_gene: TRBD1; abundance: few; j_gene: TRBJ1-1; v_gene: TRBV9; CDR3nt: TGTGCCAGCAGTGGACAGGGGGCGAACACTGAAGCTTTCTTT; CDR3aa: CASSGQGANTEAFF
d_gene: -; abundance: many; j_gene: TRBJ1-6; v_gene: TRBV27; CDR3nt: TGTGCCAGCAGTTTAGGACTTTTGGGTGGTTCACCCCTCCACTTT; CDR3aa: CASSLGLLGGSPLHF
d_gene: TRBD2; abundance: many; j_gene: TRBJ2-5; v_gene: TRBV13; CDR3nt: TGTGCCAGCAGCTTAATAAGCGGGAGGTGGGGAGAGACCCAGTACTTC; CDR3aa: CASSLISGRWGETQYF
d_gene: TRBD1; abundance: few; j_gene: TRBJ2-1; v_gene: TRBV19; CDR3nt: TGTGCCAGTAGTCTAATCCCGATAGGACAGGGGGCGCACAATGAGCAGTTCTTC; CDR3aa: CASSLIPIGQGAHNEQFF
d_gene: -; abundance: many; j_gene: TRBJ2-7; v_gene: TRBV2; CDR3nt: TGTGCCAGCAGTTTCTCTAGCGACTACGAGCAGTACTTC; CDR3aa: CASSFSSDYEQYF
d_gene: -; abundance: few; j_gene: TRBJ2-4; v_gene: TRBV6-4; CDR3nt: TGTGCCAGCAGTCGACTAGGAGGTTGGACGGGGCCCTTAAAAAACATTCAGTACTTC; CDR3aa: CASSRLGGWTGPLKNIQYF
d_gene: -; abundance: many; j_gene: TRBJ2-5; v_gene: TRBV11-2; CDR3nt: TGTGCCAGCAGCTTAGAATACGAGACCCAGTACTTC; CDR3aa: CASSLEYETQYF
d_gene: TRBD2; abundance: few; j_gene: TRBJ2-7; v_gene: TRBV20-1; CDR3nt: TGCAGTGCTCTTCCCCTCGTTGGTAGCGGGAGAACCGACGAGCAGTACTTC; CDR3aa: CSALPLVGSGRTDEQYF
d_gene: -; abundance: many; j_gene: TRBJ1-3; v_gene: TRBV7-9; CDR3nt: TGTGCCAGCCGCTGGGTCTCTGGAAACACCATATATTTT; CDR3aa: CASRWVSGNTIYF
d_gene: -; abundance: -; j_gene: TRBJ2-3; v_gene: TRBV24-1; CDR3nt: TGTGCCACCTCCCCAGGGGGGAACGCAGATACGCAGTATTTT; CDR3aa: CATSPGGNADTQYF
d_gene: TRBD2; abundance: -; j_gene: TRBJ2-1; v_gene: TRBV20-1; CDR3nt: TGCAGTGCAAAGACTAGCGGAGGATCCTACAATGAGCAGTTCTTC; CDR3aa: CSAKTSGGSYNEQFF
d_gene: -; abundance: once; j_gene: TRBJ2-1; v_gene: TRBV6-5; CDR3nt: TGTGCCAGCAGTTGGCGGCCGAGGAGCTCCTACAATGAGCAGTTCTTC; CDR3aa: CASSWRPRSSYNEQFF
d_gene: -; abundance: many; j_gene: TRBJ2-7; v_gene: TRBV9; CDR3nt: TGTGCCAGCAGCGTAGGGATGACGGGGGCCAACGAGCAGTACTTC; CDR3aa: CASSVGMTGANEQYF
d_gene: TRBD1; abundance: few; j_gene: TRBJ1-2; v_gene: TRBV5-1; CDR3nt: TGCGCCAGCAGCTTCGGACAGGAACCCAATGGCTACACCTTC; CDR3aa: CASSFGQEPNGYTF
d_gene: TRBD2; abundance: -; j_gene: TRBJ2-1; v_gene: TRBV7-9; CDR3nt: TGTGCCAGCGGGGTAGCGGGAGGGCCATCCTACAATGAGCAGTTCTTC; CDR3aa: CASGVAGGPSYNEQFF
d_gene: -; abundance: many; j_gene: TRBJ2-3; v_gene: TRBV6-5; CDR3nt: TGTGCCAGCAGTTACCCCGAGACGGGAGATGCAGATACGCAGTATTTT; CDR3aa: CASSYPETGDADTQYF
d_gene: TRBD1; abundance: -; j_gene: TRBJ1-4; v_gene: TRBV9; CDR3nt: TGTGCCAGCAGCGCCGACAGGGAAAATGAAAAACTGTTTTTT; CDR3aa: CASSADRENEKLFF
d_gene: -; abundance: many; j_gene: TRBJ1-5; v_gene: TRBV28; CDR3nt: TGTGCCAGCAGAAACATACTCAATCAGCCCCAGCATTTT; CDR3aa: CASRNILNQPQHF
d_gene: -; abundance: -; j_gene: TRBJ1-5; v_gene: TRBV20-1; CDR3nt: TGCAGTGCTACGCCTTCTATTAGCAATCAGCCCCAGCATTTT; CDR3aa: CSATPSISNQPQHF
d_gene: TRBD1; abundance: many; j_gene: TRBJ1-4; v_gene: TRBV18; CDR3nt: TGTGCCAGCTCACCAAACAGGGGTAATGAAAAACTGTTTTTT; CDR3aa: CASSPNRGNEKLFF
d_gene: -; abundance: -; j_gene: TRBJ1-1; v_gene: TRBV28; CDR3nt: TGTGCCAGCAGTTTGGTTCCTCTACCTGAAGCTTTCTTT; CDR3aa: CASSLVPLPEAFF
d_gene: -; abundance: many; j_gene: TRBJ2-4; v_gene: TRBV18; CDR3nt: TGTGCCAGCTCACCACTTCCTATGACACTAGCCAAAAACATTCAGTACTTC; CDR3aa: CASSPLPMTLAKNIQYF
d_gene: TRBD1; abundance: few; j_gene: TRBJ2-7; v_gene: TRBV6-1; CDR3nt: TGTGCCAGCATGACAGGGGTGAGTGGCGAGCAGTACTTC; CDR3aa: CASMTGVSGEQYF
d_gene: -; abundance: few; j_gene: TRBJ2-5; v_gene: TRBV14; CDR3nt: TGTGCCAGCAGCCTTAGGAGCGGTACGGATCCGGCGGCCCAGTACTTC; CDR3aa: CASSLRSGTDPAAQYF
d_gene: -; abundance: -; j_gene: TRBJ2-1; v_gene: TRBV6-2/TRBV6-3; CDR3nt: TGTGCCAGCAGTTACCTTGTCGACGGCTACCTTGCCTACAATGAGCAGTTCTTC; CDR3aa: CASSYLVDGYLAYNEQFF
d_gene: TRBD2; abundance: -; j_gene: TRBJ2-7; v_gene: TRBV28; CDR3nt: TGTGCCAGCAACGTCGCGGGAGGGCCGGGAGAGCAGTACTTC; CDR3aa: CASNVAGGPGEQYF
d_gene: -; abundance: many; j_gene: TRBJ1-4; v_gene: TRBV7-9; CDR3nt: TGTGCCAGCAGCAGAACAGGGACAACTAATGAAAAACTGTTTTTT; CDR3aa: CASSRTGTTNEKLFF
d_gene: -; abundance: many; j_gene: TRBJ2-1; v_gene: TRBV28; CDR3nt: TGTGCCAGCAGCCAGACTACAACCAATGAGCAGTTCTTC; CDR3aa: CASSQTTTNEQFF
d_gene: TRBD2; abundance: many; j_gene: TRBJ2-1; v_gene: TRBV28; CDR3nt: TGTGCCAGCAGTACAACCGGGACTAACAATGAGCAGTTCTTC; CDR3aa: CASSTTGTNNEQFF
d_gene: TRBD2; abundance: many; j_gene: TRBJ2-1; v_gene: TRBV6-2/TRBV6-3; CDR3nt: TGTGCCAGCAGTTACTATTTCCTAGCGGACTCAGGGCGGTACAATGAGCAGTTCTTC; CDR3aa: CASSYYFLADSGRYNEQFF
d_gene: -; abundance: many; j_gene: TRBJ2-7; v_gene: TRBV7-3; CDR3nt: TGTGCCAGCACCATGGTGTTCTACGAGCAGTACTTC; CDR3aa: CASTMVFYEQYF
d_gene: -; abundance: -; j_gene: TRBJ1-1; v_gene: TRBV4-1; CDR3nt: TGCGCCAGCAGCCGCCGGGACACGAAAGCGAACACTGAAGCTTTCTTT; CDR3aa: CASSRRDTKANTEAFF
d_gene: -; abundance: few; j_gene: TRBJ2-7; v_gene: TRBV7-9; CDR3nt: TGTGCCAGCAGCTTAACCCGTAGCTCCTACGAGCAGTACTTC; CDR3aa: CASSLTRSSYEQYF
d_gene: TRBD2; abundance: many; j_gene: TRBJ2-4; v_gene: TRBV7-9; CDR3nt: TGTGCCAGCAGCATAGGGGAGGGACTAGCCAAAAACATTCAGTACTTC; CDR3aa: CASSIGEGLAKNIQYF
d_gene: -; abundance: few; j_gene: TRBJ2-1; v_gene: TRBV6-1; CDR3nt: TGTGCCAACAGTGATTCTCTCGGGGGACCGTACAATGAGCAGTTCTTC; CDR3aa: CANSDSLGGPYNEQFF
d_gene: TRBD2; abundance: many; j_gene: TRBJ2-7; v_gene: TRBV7-9; CDR3nt: TGTGCCAGCAGAACTTCCGGGACTAGCGGTTCCTACGAGCAGTACTTC; CDR3aa: CASRTSGTSGSYEQYF
d_gene: -; abundance: few; j_gene: TRBJ1-1; v_gene: TRBV25-1; CDR3nt: TGTGCCAGCAGTGAATACCCCACGGGGAACACTGAAGCTTTCTTT; CDR3aa: CASSEYPTGNTEAFF
d_gene: -; abundance: many; j_gene: TRBJ2-7; v_gene: TRBV6-1; CDR3nt: TGTGCCAGCAGTCCCCACTATGGGAACGAGCAGTACTTC; CDR3aa: CASSPHYGNEQYF
d_gene: -; abundance: many; j_gene: TRBJ2-2; v_gene: TRBV7-3; CDR3nt: TGTGCCAGCGGCCGGGGCAGACTTACCACCGGGGAGCTGTTTTTT; CDR3aa: CASGRGRLTTGELFF
d_gene: TRBD2; abundance: few; j_gene: TRBJ2-7; v_gene: TRBV14; CDR3nt: TGTGCCAGCAGCCAAGATAGAGGCCCACTAGCGGGAGGCAGGTACGAGCAGTACTTC; CDR3aa: CASSQDRGPLAGGRYEQYF
d_gene: -; abundance: many; j_gene: TRBJ1-5; v_gene: TRBV10-3; CDR3nt: TGTGCCATCAGTGAGTCCTATAGCAATCAGCCCCAGCATTTT; CDR3aa: CAISESYSNQPQHF
d_gene: -; abundance: many; j_gene: TRBJ2-3; v_gene: TRBV5-1; CDR3nt: TGCGCCAGCGTATCGGGACCTAGCACAGATACGCAGTATTTT; CDR3aa: CASVSGPSTDTQYF